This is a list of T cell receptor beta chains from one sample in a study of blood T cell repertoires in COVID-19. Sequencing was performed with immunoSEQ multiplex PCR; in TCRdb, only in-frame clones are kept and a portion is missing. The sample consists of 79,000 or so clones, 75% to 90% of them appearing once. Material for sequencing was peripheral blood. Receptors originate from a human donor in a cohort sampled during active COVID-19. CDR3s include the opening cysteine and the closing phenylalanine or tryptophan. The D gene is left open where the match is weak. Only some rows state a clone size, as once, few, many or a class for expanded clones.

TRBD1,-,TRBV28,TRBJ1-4,TGTGCCAGTACGGAGGACAGGGGAGTTGAAAAACTGTTTTTT,CASTEDRGVEKLFF
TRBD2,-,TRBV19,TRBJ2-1,TGTGCCAGTATAGCGGGGAGCTCCTACAATGAGCAGTTCTTC,CASIAGSSYNEQFF
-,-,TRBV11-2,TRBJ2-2,TGTGCCGGGGGGGCAGGTCGCACCGGGGAGCTGTTTTTT,CAGGAGRTGELFF
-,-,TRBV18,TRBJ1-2,TGTGCCAGCTCACCGGGGAGTGGGGATGGCTACACCTTC,CASSPGSGDGYTF
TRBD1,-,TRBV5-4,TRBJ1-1,TGTGCCAGCAGCCACACAGGGGACGACACTGAAGCTTTCTTT,CASSHTGDDTEAFF
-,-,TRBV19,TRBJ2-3,TGTGCCACTTCGCTAACTACAGATACGCAGTATTTT,CATSLTTDTQYF
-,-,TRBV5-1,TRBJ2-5,TGCGCCAGCAGCTTGGAGGGGGAAGAGACCCAGTACTTC,CASSLEGEETQYF
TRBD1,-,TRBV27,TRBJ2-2,TGTGCCAGCAGTTTGGACAGGGTATCGATCGGGGAGCTGTTTTTT,CASSLDRVSIGELFF
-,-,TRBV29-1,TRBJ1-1,TGCAGCGCGAGGACAACGAACACTGAAGCTTTCTTT,CSARTTNTEAFF
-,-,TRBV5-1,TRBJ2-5,TGCGCCAGCAGCTTGGGAGGGGGAGTTCAAGAGACCCAGTACTTC,CASSLGGGVQETQYF
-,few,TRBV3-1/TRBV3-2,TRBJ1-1,TGTGCCAGCAGCCAAGACGGGAGAACACGAGCTTTCTTT,CASSQDGRTRAFF
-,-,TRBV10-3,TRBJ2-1,TGTGCCATCAGTGGGGGTAGCGATGAGCAGTTCTTC,CAISGGSDEQFF
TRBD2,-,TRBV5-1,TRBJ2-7,TGCGCCAGCAGCTCCGGACTAGCGGGAGTCTCCTACGAGCAGTACTTC,CASSSGLAGVSYEQYF
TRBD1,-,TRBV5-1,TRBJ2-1,TGCGCCAGCAGCTTTGTGCAGGGACAGGGGAAGTTCTTC,CASSFVQGQGKFF
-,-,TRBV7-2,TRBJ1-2,TGTGCCAGCAGCCCCCTCGTTACAGATCTTGAACACTACACCTTC,CASSPLVTDLEHYTF
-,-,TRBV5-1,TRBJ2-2,TGCGCCAGCAGCTTAGGGGGGGCGCAGTTCGGGGAGCTGTTTTTT,CASSLGGAQFGELFF
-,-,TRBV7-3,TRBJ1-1,TGTGCCAGCAGCTTAACCGGGCAGGGGAACACTGAAGCTTTCTTT,CASSLTGQGNTEAFF
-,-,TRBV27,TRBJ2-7,TGTGCCAGCGCTCTCGCGGGCGCCTACGAGCAGTACTTC,CASALAGAYEQYF
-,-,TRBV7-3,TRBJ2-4,TGTGCCAGCAGCTCCGGGACACCGGGCATTCAGTACTTC,CASSSGTPGIQYF
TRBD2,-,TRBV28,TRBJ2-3,TGTGCCAGCAGCCTAGCGGCTACCACAGATACGCAGTATTTT,CASSLAATTDTQYF
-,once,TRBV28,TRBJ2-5,TGTGCCAGCAGTTTGGTTGGACGGAGGGCGATGGGGTCCGAGACCCAGTACTTC,CASSLVGRRAMGSETQYF
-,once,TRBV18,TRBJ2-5,TGTGCCAGCACAGACACTGGGAGGGAGACCCAGTACTTC,CASTDTGRETQYF
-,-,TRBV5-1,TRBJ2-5,TGCGCCAGCAGTGAGGGACTTGCACAAGAGACCCAGTACTTC,CASSEGLAQETQYF
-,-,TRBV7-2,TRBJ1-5,TGTGCCAGCAGCTTGTCAGGGGCAGGGCAGCCCCAGCATTTT,CASSLSGAGQPQHF
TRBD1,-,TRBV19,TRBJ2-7,TGTGCCAGTAGTTCAACAGGGGATGGGTACGAGCAGTACTTC,CASSSTGDGYEQYF
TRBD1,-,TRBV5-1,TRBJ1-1,TGCGCCAGCAGCCCGAGGCAGGGGGCGCTGGGCACTGAAGCTTTCTTT,CASSPRQGALGTEAFF
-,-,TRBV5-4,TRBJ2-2,TGTGCCAGCAGCTCGGGACTCCGTGGGGCCGGGGAGCTGTTTTTT,CASSSGLRGAGELFF
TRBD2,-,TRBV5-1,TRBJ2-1,TGCGCCAGCAGCTTGGTCGGGGGGGCACTTGAGCAGTTCTTC,CASSLVGGALEQFF
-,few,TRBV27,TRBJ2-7,TGTGCCAGCGCCCGGGGGACGGTCTCCTACGAGCAGTACTTC,CASARGTVSYEQYF